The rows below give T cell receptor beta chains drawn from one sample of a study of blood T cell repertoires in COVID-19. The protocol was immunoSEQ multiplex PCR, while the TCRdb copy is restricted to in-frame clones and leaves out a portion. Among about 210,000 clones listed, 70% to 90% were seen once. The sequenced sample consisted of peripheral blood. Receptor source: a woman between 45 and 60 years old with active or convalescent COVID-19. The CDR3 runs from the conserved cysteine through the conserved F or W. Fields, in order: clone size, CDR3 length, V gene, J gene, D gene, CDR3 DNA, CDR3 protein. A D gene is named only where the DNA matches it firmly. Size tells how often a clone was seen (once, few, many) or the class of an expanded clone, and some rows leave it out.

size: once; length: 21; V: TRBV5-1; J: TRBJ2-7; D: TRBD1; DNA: TGCGCCAGCAGCGCCAACGGAAGGACAGGGGAACTAGCGCGGGCCCACCACGAGCAGTACTTC; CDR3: CASSANGRTGELARAHHEQYF
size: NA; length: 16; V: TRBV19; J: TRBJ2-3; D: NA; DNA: TGTGCCAGTAGGAGGACTGGCCCCTCTAGCACAGATACGCAGTATTTT; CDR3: CASRRTGPSSTDTQYF
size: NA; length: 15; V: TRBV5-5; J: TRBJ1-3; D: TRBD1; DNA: TGTGCCAGCAGCCGACAGGGATGGCCCGGAAACACCATATATTTT; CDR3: CASSRQGWPGNTIYF
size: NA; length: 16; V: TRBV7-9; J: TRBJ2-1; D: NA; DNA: TGTGCCAGCAGCTTAGTTGGGCAGGGTCCCTACAATGAGCAGTTCTTC; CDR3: CASSLVGQGPYNEQFF
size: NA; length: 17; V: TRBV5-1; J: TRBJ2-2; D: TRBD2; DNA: TGCGCCAGCAGCCGGGGACTAGCGGGGGGGCTCACCGGGGAGCTGTTTTTT; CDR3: CASSRGLAGGLTGELFF
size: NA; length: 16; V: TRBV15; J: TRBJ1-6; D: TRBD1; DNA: TGTGCCACCAGCAGAGATATACGACAGGGAAATTCACCCCTCCACTTT; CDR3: CATSRDIRQGNSPLHF
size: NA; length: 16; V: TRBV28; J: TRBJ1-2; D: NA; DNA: TGTGCCAGTTTTTCACCCACCCCAGGAGGGGCGCTTGGCTACACCTTC; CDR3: CASFSPTPGGALGYTF
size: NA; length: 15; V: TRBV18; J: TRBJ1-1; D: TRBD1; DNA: TGTGCCAGCTCACCAATAGGGACAGGGAACACTGAAGCTTTCTTT; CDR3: CASSPIGTGNTEAFF
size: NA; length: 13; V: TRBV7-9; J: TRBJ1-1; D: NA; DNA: TGTGCCAGCAGCCGGTCCCAGGCCACTGAAGCTTTCTTT; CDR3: CASSRSQATEAFF
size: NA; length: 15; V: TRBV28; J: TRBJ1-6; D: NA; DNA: TGTGCCAGCAGTTTATCGACAAGCGGTAATTCACCCCTCCACTTT; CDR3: CASSLSTSGNSPLHF
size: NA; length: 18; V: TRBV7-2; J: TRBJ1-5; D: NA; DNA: TGTGCCAGCAGCCCCACTAAGGTGGTCGTTGGCAGCAATCAGCCCCAGCATTTT; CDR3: CASSPTKVVVGSNQPQHF
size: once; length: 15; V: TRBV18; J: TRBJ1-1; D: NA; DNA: TGTGCCAGCTCACCACTCTCAGAGGTCAACGCTGAAGCTTTCTTT; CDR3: CASSPLSEVNAEAFF
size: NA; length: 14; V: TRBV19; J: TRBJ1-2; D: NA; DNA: TGTGCCAGTAGGTTGGACAGATGGAACTATGGCTACACCTTC; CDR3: CASRLDRWNYGYTF
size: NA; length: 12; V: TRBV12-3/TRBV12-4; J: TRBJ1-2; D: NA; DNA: TGTGCCAGCAGTTCGCAGGATTTTGGCTACACCTTC; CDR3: CASSSQDFGYTF
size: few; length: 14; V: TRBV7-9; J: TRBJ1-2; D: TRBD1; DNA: TGTGCCAGCAGCCCAGGGGGTGGGGGCCTTGGCTACACCTTC; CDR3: CASSPGGGGLGYTF
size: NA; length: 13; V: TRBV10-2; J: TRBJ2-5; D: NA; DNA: TGCGCCAGCCGAACCGGACTATGGGAGACCCAGTACTTC; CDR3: CASRTGLWETQYF
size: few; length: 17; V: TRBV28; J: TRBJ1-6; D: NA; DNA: TGTGCCAGCAGATTCGGTTCTGTTAGCTCCTATAATTCACCCCTCCACTTT; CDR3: CASRFGSVSSYNSPLHF
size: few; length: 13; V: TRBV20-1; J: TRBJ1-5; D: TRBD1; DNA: TGCAGTGCTAGTCAGGGGGCTAGACAGCCCCAGCATTTT; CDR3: CSASQGARQPQHF
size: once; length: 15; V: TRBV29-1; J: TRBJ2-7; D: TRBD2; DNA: TGCAGCGTCGCTACTGTAGCGGGAGGAACCGACGAGCAGTACTTC; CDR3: CSVATVAGGTDEQYF
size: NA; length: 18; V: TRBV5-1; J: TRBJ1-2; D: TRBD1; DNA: TGCGCCAGCAGCTTCCTGCCGGGACAGGGGTCCTTAAACTATGGCTACACCTTC; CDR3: CASSFLPGQGSLNYGYTF
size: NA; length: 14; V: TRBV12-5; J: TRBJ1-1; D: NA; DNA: TGTGCTAGTGCCCTCGACAGGTGGAACACTGAAGCTTTCTTT; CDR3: CASALDRWNTEAFF
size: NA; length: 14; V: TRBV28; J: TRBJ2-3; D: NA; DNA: TGTGCCAGCAGTCTCCCCGGAGCCACAGATACGCAGTATTTT; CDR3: CASSLPGATDTQYF